The 32 T cell receptor beta chains reported below all come from one sample, sequenced in a study of CD8 T cells in ankylosing spondylitis. TCRdb re-called the 5' RACE reads with MiXCR, one entry per CDR3 protein. The sample carries 200,000 to 300,000 distinct CDR3 sequences, about 10% recorded once. Material for sequencing was blood, either unsorted or a sorted T cell fraction (not recorded which). The receptors shown here come from a male donor with ankylosing spondylitis or in good health (not recorded which).

This clonotype was found many times. This rearrangement joins TRBV12-3 or TRBV12-4 to TRBJ1-5; no clear D gene. The CDR3 is 14 amino acids. Trimming took off 1 base at V and 0 bases at J, with 4 bases between the two ends. The CDR3 DNA sequence: TGTGCCAGCAGTTTAGAACATAGCAATCAGCCCCAGCATTTT. Protein sequence: CASSLEHSNQPQHF.

This clonotype has at least ten counts. The chain couples TRBV6-5 to TRBJ1-1, with unresolved D. The CDR3 has 13 residues. The germline gives CDR1 MNHEY, CDR2 SVGAGI. V was trimmed by 0 bases and J by 5 bases, leaving 7 bases between them. In DNA, the CDR3 is TGTGCCAGCAGTTACTCAGGGTGGACTGAAGCTTTCTTT. This codes for CASSYSGWTEAFF.

V usage is TRBV5-1 and J usage is TRBJ2-1; D is perhaps TRBD1 (6 bases). Germline-derived CDR1 and CDR2 are SGHRS and YFSETQ. V was shortened by 2 bases and J by 9 bases, with 12 bases between the two germline ends. The CDR3 contains 13 residues. CDR3 loop: CASSFGQLREQFF. The CDR3 coding sequence is TGCGCCAGCAGCTTTGGACAGCTCCGTGAGCAGTTCTTC.

This clonotype was recorded many times. The J gene is TRBJ2-5, the V gene TRBV5-1; D gene unclear. CDR3 length: 11 residues. Germline CDR1 SGHRS, CDR2 YFSETQ. The V end was cut by 4 bases, the J end by 4 bases, with 5 bases between. The CDR3 is CASSRAETQYF. CDR3 in DNA: TGCGCCAGCAGCAGGGCAGAGACCCAGTACTTC.

This clonotype was recorded many times. This sequence joins TRBV29-1 and TRBJ2-5; D is undetermined. V dropped 0 bases and J dropped 7 bases, with 12 bases sitting between them. The CDR3 runs 13 residues. CDR1 is SQVTM and CDR2 is ANQGSEA in the germline V gene. DNA for the CDR3: TGCAGCGTTGAAGAAAGGGCGCGTGGGACCCAGTACTTC. Its protein product is CSVEERARGTQYF.

This clonotype was picked up many times. The V call is TRBV7-6, the J call TRBJ2-5; TRBD1 matches at 8 bases. Germline values: CDR1 SGHVS, CDR2 FNYEAQ. V was clipped by 4 bases and J by 2 bases; unmatched bases: 6. The CDR3 has 15 amino acids. For the CDR3, the DNA is TGTGCCAGCAGCTCTGGACAGGGTTGGCAAGAGACCCAGTACTTC. Amino acids: CASSSGQGWQETQYF. Combining the CDR3 with reference TRBV7-6 and TRBJ2-5 gives the whole variable domain GAGVSQSPRYKVTKRGQDVALRCDPISGHVSLYWYRQALGQGPEFLTYFNYEAQQDKSGLPNDRFSAERPEGSISTLTIQRTEQRDSAMYRCASSSGQGWQETQYFGPGTRLLVL.

This clonotype was seen a few times. The chain uses TRBV6-1 and TRBJ2-3; a possible D gene is TRBD1 (6 bases). The CDR3 spans 15 residues. Deletions cut 6 bases from V and 0 bases from J, with 13 bases between. Germline-derived CDR1 and CDR2 are MNHNS and SASEGT. Written as DNA, the CDR3 is TGTGCCAGCAGCCCTGGCAGGGGAAGCACAGATACGCAGTATTTT. This codes for CASSPGRGSTDTQYF.

This clonotype was counted many times. The genes are TRBV20-1 and TRBJ2-7; TRBD2 agrees at 10 bases. This CDR3 spans 15 amino acids. Germline V CDR1 and CDR2: DFQATT, SNEGSKA (reference sequence). The ends lost 6 bases at V and 2 bases at J; junction bases unmatched: 10. The CDR3 nucleotides read TGCAGTGCGCCAGTAACTAGCGGGGAACCCTACGAGCAGTACTTC. It translates to CSAPVTSGEPYEQYF.

In this sample, this clonotype turned up many times. The chain couples TRBV5-1 to TRBJ2-3; 12 bases align to TRBD2. This CDR3 spans 15 amino acids. Germline V gene lookup returns CDR1 SGHRS and CDR2 YFSETQ. V lost 4 bases, J lost 3 bases, and 3 bases stayed unmatched. The CDR3 reads CASSHGTSGTDTQYF. The CDR3 region has the DNA TGCGCCAGCAGCCACGGGACTAGCGGGACAGATACGCAGTATTTT. The whole variable domain, filled in from reference TRBV5-1 and TRBJ2-3, reads KAGVTQTPRYLIKTRGQQVTLSCSPISGHRSVSWYQQTPGQGLQFLFEYFSETQRNKGNFPGRFSGRQFSNSRSEMNVSTLELGDSALYLCASSHGTSGTDTQYFGPGTRLTVL.

This clonotype was seen repeatedly, ten times or more. The chain recombines TRBV30 with TRBJ1-1, with D possibly TRBD1 on 6 matching bases. Germline V CDR1 and CDR2: GTSNPN, SVGIG (reference sequence). V dropped 1 base and J dropped 2 bases, with 11 bases sitting between them. The CDR3 is 14 residues long. DNA for the CDR3: TGTGCCTGGAGTGCCGGACAGATCAACACTGAAGCTTTCTTT. It codes for CAWSAGQINTEAFF.

The sample holds many counts of this clonotype. V is TRBV2 and J is TRBJ2-3; TRBD1 is a possible D gene (5 bases). Germline V lookup: CDR1 SNHLY, CDR2 FYNNEI. V was pared by 7 bases and J by 4 bases, with 18 bases between. The CDR3 sequence is 15 residues long. The CDR3 DNA reads TGTGCCAGCAATCAAGGGGTCCTCGGTGCAGATACGCAGTATTTT. Its translation: CASNQGVLGADTQYF. Based on the CDR3 plus reference TRBV2 and TRBJ2-3, the full variable domain is EPEVTQTPSHQVTQMGQEVILRCVPISNHLYFYWYRQILGQKVEFLVSFYNNEISEKSEIFDDQFSVERPDGSNFTLKIRSTKLEDSAMYFCASNQGVLGADTQYFGPGTRLTVL.

In this sample, this clonotype turned up a few times. This sequence joins TRBV20-1 and TRBJ1-2; no clear D. This CDR3 region has 13 residues. Deletions cut 0 bases from V and 7 bases from J, with 12 bases between. Germline values: CDR1 DFQATT, CDR2 SNEGSKA (reference sequence). Here the CDR3 reads CSARDLGLSGYTF. DNA of the CDR3: TGCAGTGCTAGAGATCTTGGGCTTAGTGGCTACACCTTC.

In its sample, this clonotype was seen many times. The genes are TRBV6-2 or TRBV6-3 and TRBJ1-5, with D hard to call. V was cut by 2 bases and J by 3 bases, with 8 bases left in between. This CDR3 is 14 amino acids long. Germline lookup yields CDR1 MNHEY and CDR2 SVGEGT. The CDR3 is CASSYPVSNQPQHF. The CDR3 region has the DNA TGTGCCAGCAGTTACCCCGTCTCCAATCAGCCCCAGCATTTT.

This clonotype was counted ten times or more. The rearrangement uses TRBV12-3 or TRBV12-4 and TRBJ2-7; no firm D call. The CDR3 is made up of 13 amino acids. V was cut by 7 bases and J by 0 bases, with 10 bases left in between. The CDR3 nucleotides are TGTGCCAGCATGGAGAGTGGCTCCTACGAGCAGTACTTC. Encoded protein: CASMESGSYEQYF.

This clonotype has at least ten counts. The chain joins TRBV13 to TRBJ1-1, with D hard to call. Per the germline V gene, CDR1 is PRHDT and CDR2 is FYEKMQ (reference sequence). This CDR3 region has 14 residues. The ends were cut back, 1 base at V and 5 bases at J, with 11 bases in the middle. The CDR3 protein is CASSLERGRTEAFF. CDR3 DNA: TGTGCCAGCAGCTTAGAAAGAGGGAGGACTGAAGCTTTCTTT.

This clonotype came up many times. V gene TRBV6-2 or TRBV6-3 combines with J gene TRBJ2-1; D might be TRBD1 or TRBD2, each matching 5 bases. This CDR3 is 16 amino acids long. Germline V CDR1 and CDR2: MNHEY, SVGEGT. Trimming cost V 2 bases and J 4 bases, with 15 bases left between them. CDR3 nucleotides: TGTGCCAGCAGTTACAGAAGGGGAGTAGGGTACAATGAGCAGTTCTTC. This translates into CASSYRRGVGYNEQFF.

This clonotype was counted at least ten times. V usage is TRBV25-1 and J usage is TRBJ1-1; D call uncertain. The CDR3 loop spans 14 amino acids. Trimming shortened V by 2 bases and J by 4 bases, and 11 bases separated the two germline ends. Germline V gene lookup returns CDR1 MGHDK and CDR2 SYGVNS. This CDR3 is CASSEGEKGTEAFF. The CDR3 DNA reads as TGTGCCAGCAGTGAAGGTGAGAAGGGCACTGAAGCTTTCTTT.

This clonotype was observed many times. This sequence joins TRBV2 and TRBJ2-1; a possible D gene is TRBD2 (5 bases). The CDR3 length is 10 residues. Trimming pared 8 bases from V and 9 bases from J, leaving 8 bases between. The germline gives CDR1 SNHLY, CDR2 FYNNEI. CDR3 DNA: TGTGCCAGCCTCCGGGGTGAGCAGTTCTTC. Translated: CASLRGEQFF. The full variable domain, in which reference TRBV2 and TRBJ2-1 provide the parts outside the CDR3, is EPEVTQTPSHQVTQMGQEVILRCVPISNHLYFYWYRQILGQKVEFLVSFYNNEISEKSEIFDDQFSVERPDGSNFTLKIRSTKLEDSAMYFCASLRGEQFFGPGTRLTVL.

In its sample, this clonotype was seen a few times. The chain recombines TRBV7-7 with TRBJ2-1; a possible D gene is TRBD1 (6 bases). This CDR3 contains 14 residues. Germline V gene sequence: CDR1 SSHAT, CDR2 FNYEAQ (reference sequence). Between the trimmed V and J ends, which lost 1 base and 6 bases, there was a span of 10 bases. The CDR3 nucleotides read TGTGCCAGCAGCTTAGATCAGGGGTCCAATGAGCAGTTCTTC. It codes for CASSLDQGSNEQFF.

There are many counts of this clonotype. J is TRBJ2-3 and V is TRBV5-1; TRBD1 matches at 9 bases. The ends lost 4 bases at V and 4 bases at J; junction bases unmatched: 10. CDR1 SGHRS and CDR2 YFSETQ come from the germline V gene. This CDR3 has 16 residues. The CDR3: CASSEGQGRLADTQYF. In DNA form, the CDR3 reads TGCGCCAGCAGCGAAGGACAGGGGAGGTTAGCAGATACGCAGTATTTT.

This chain joins TRBV6-1 and TRBJ2-3; possibly TRBD1 for D (5 bases). Between the trimmed V and J ends, which lost 5 bases and 6 bases, there was a span of 9 bases. The germline CDR1 and CDR2 sequences are MNHNS and SASEGT. The CDR3 runs 12 residues. CDR3 DNA sequence: TGTGCCAGCAGTCCAAAGGGGGATACGCAGTATTTT. Its protein is CASSPKGDTQYF.

The V call is TRBV2, the J call TRBJ1-6; D might be TRBD1 (5 bases). Germline V gives CDR1 SNHLY, CDR2 FYNNEI. V lost 3 bases, J lost 14 bases, and 8 bases lay in between. CDR3 length: 11 residues. The CDR3 reads CASSEFRALHF. DNA of the CDR3: TGTGCCAGCAGTGAGTTCAGGGCCCTCCACTTT.

This clonotype came up a few times. This sequence joins TRBV28 and TRBJ2-1; D uncertain. CDR3 length: 16 residues. Germline V gene data show CDR1 as MDHEN and CDR2 as SYDVKM. V gave up 4 bases and J gave up 6 bases, with 19 bases separating them. CDR3 DNA sequence: TGTGCCAGCAGTTCTCACGGCGGAGACCCTTCCAATGAGCAGTTCTTC. It encodes CASSSHGGDPSNEQFF.

At least ten counts were recorded for this clonotype. CDR3: CASSLVSAESGSPLHF. CDR3 DNA: TGCGCCAGCAGCTTGGTCAGCGCGGAGAGTGGTTCACCCCTCCACTTT. This chain uses TRBV5-1 with TRBJ1-6; D not resolved. The V and J ends lost 0 bases and 9 bases respectively, with 16 bases between them. This CDR3 comprises 16 residues. Germline CDR1 is SGHRS and CDR2 is YFSETQ.

This clonotype was seen more than once but under ten times. This chain joins TRBV12-3 or TRBV12-4 and TRBJ1-3; perhaps TRBD1 as D (6 bases). The V end lost 7 bases, the J end lost 3 bases, and 13 bases lay between the germline ends. There are 14 residues in the CDR3. CDR3 protein: CASNHRVSGNTIYF. The CDR3 DNA sequence: TGTGCCAGCAACCACAGGGTCAGTGGAAACACCATATATTTT.

This clonotype was detected many times. The chain uses TRBV7-9 and TRBJ2-3; 14 positions agree with TRBD2. Trimming at V came to 4 bases and at J to 0 bases, leaving 3 bases not matched to a gene. The CDR3 length is 17 residues. CDR1 is SEHNR, CDR2 FQNEAQ, per germline (reference sequence). CDR3 in amino acids: CASSSGLAGGSTDTQYF. The CDR3 coding sequence is TGTGCCAGCAGCTCCGGACTAGCGGGAGGAAGCACAGATACGCAGTATTTT.

This clonotype came up a few times. CDR3 protein: CASSLGTGRNNQPQHF. CDR3 in DNA: TGTGCCAGCAGTTTAGGTACAGGGCGAAACAATCAGCCCCAGCATTTT. The chain recombines TRBV12-3 or TRBV12-4 with TRBJ1-5; D perhaps matches TRBD1 (6 bases). The CDR3 length is 16 residues. Deletions cut 1 base from V and 3 bases from J, with 13 bases between.

This chain connects TRBV18 to TRBJ1-1, with D possibly matching TRBD1 (5 bases). The CDR3 spans 14 residues. Trimming stripped 4 bases from V and 3 bases from J, with 12 bases between. Germline loops: CDR1 KGHSH, CDR2 LQKENI. CDR3 amino acids: CASSQRGADTEAFF. Written as DNA, the CDR3 is TGTGCCAGCTCACAACGCGGGGCAGACACTGAAGCTTTCTTT.

The V call is TRBV12-3 or TRBV12-4, the J call TRBJ1-1, with D unclear. V lost 1 base and J lost 0, with 9 bases in between. This CDR3 has 15 amino acids. The CDR3, as DNA: TGTGCCAGCAGTTTAGATAGGGTTATGAACACTGAAGCTTTCTTT. Translated: CASSLDRVMNTEAFF.

In this sample, this clonotype turned up many times. The V gene is TRBV12-3 or TRBV12-4, the J gene TRBJ1-4, with a tentative D call TRBD1 (5 bases). The CDR3 is made up of 14 amino acids. Trimming removed 7 bases at V and 6 bases at J, with 15 bases between. CDR3 loop: CASTYRQGDEKLFF. The CDR3 nucleotides are TGTGCCAGCACTTACCGGCAGGGAGATGAAAAACTGTTTTTT.

In its sample, this clonotype was seen many times. The CDR3 coding sequence is TGCAGTGCGTACCGGGACAGGGGGCGCGAACAAGAGACCCAGTACTTC. Translated: CSAYRDRGREQETQYF. The chain recombines TRBV20-1 with TRBJ2-5, with 12 bases lining up with TRBD1. V was clipped by 6 bases and J by 2 bases; unmatched bases: 10. The germline CDR1 and CDR2 sequences are DFQATT and SNEGSKA (reference sequence). The CDR3 has 16 amino acids.

This clonotype was recorded many times. The chain combines TRBV27 with TRBJ2-1; TRBD2 aligns across 8 bases. This CDR3 contains 15 residues. V gave up 6 bases and J gave up 4 bases; unmatched junction bases: 8. Germline CDR1 is MNHEY and CDR2 is SMNVEV (reference sequence). As DNA, the CDR3 is TGTGCCAGCAGGGCGGGAGGCCCCCTTTACAATGAGCAGTTCTTC. Protein sequence: CASRAGGPLYNEQFF.